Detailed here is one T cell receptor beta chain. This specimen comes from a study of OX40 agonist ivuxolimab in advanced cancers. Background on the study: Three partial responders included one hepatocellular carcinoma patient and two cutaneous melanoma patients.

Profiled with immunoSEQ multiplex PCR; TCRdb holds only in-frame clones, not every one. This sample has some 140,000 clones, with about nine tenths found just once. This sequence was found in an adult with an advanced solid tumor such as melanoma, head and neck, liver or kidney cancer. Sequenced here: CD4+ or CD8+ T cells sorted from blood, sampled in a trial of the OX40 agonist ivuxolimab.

CDR3 loop: CASSEVAGWTEAFF. The CDR3 DNA sequence: TGTGCCAGCAGTGAAGTGGCAGGGTGGACTGAAGCTTTCTTT. This chain uses TRBV6-1 with TRBJ1-1; the D gene is possibly TRBD1 (5 bases). CDR3 length: 14 residues. The germline V and J ends were trimmed by 1 base and 5 bases, with 11 bases remaining between them. Germline assignment: CDR1 MNHNS and CDR2 SASEGT.